The rows below give T cell receptor beta chains drawn from one sample of a study of blood T cell repertoires in COVID-19. Sequencing used immunoSEQ multiplex PCR; TCRdb keeps in-frame clones, though not all of them. The sample contains approximately 29,000 clones, about two thirds of which appear only once. Source material: peripheral blood. The origin of the receptors is a boy between 2 and 10 years old with active or convalescent COVID-19. Each CDR3 is given with its conserved first and last residue. D genes are given only for firm matches. For some rows the clone size is stated as once, few or many, or as a class when expanded; others skip it.

>NA|TRBV29-1|TRBJ2-7|NA
TGCAGCGCCTCTGAATCGGGCGAGCAGTACTTC
CSASESGEQYF
>TRBD1|TRBV6-2/TRBV6-3|TRBJ1-5|few
TGTGCCAGCAGCCCCCAGGGGGCGCGGGATCAGCCCCAGCATTTT
CASSPQGARDQPQHF
>TRBD2|TRBV10-3|TRBJ2-7|medium-sized
TGTGCCTCGGGACTAGCGGGAGTATCCGAGGAGCAGTACTTC
CASGLAGVSEEQYF
>TRBD1|TRBV27|TRBJ1-6|NA
TGTGCCAGCAGTTCTTGGACAGGGGGATCACCCCTCCACTTT
CASSSWTGGSPLHF
>NA|TRBV27|TRBJ1-1|NA
TGTGCCAGCAGTTTAACCAGGAACACTGAAGCTTTCTTT
CASSLTRNTEAFF
>NA|TRBV4-1|TRBJ1-5|NA
TGCGCCAGCAGCCAAGATCGGCGGGGGGGGGCTGGGGGCAATCAGCCCCAGCATTTT
CASSQDRRGGAGGNQPQHF
>TRBD2|TRBV3-1/TRBV3-2|TRBJ2-7|NA
TGTGCCAGCAGCCAATTTAGCGGGAGTGGTTCCTACGAGCAGTACTTC
CASSQFSGSGSYEQYF
>TRBD1|TRBV30|TRBJ1-3|NA
TGTGCCTGGAGTAGGACAGGGGAAGGGATTTACTCTGGAAACACCATATATTTT
CAWSRTGEGIYSGNTIYF
>NA|TRBV30|TRBJ2-1|once
TGTGCCTGGAGTCCCCGTATGAGGGCCTTCTACAATGAGCAGTTCTTC
CAWSPRMRAFYNEQFF
>NA|TRBV2|TRBJ2-1|once
TGTGCCAGCAATCGTCCAGGGGAAAGCTCCTACAATGAGCAGTTCTTC
CASNRPGESSYNEQFF
>NA|TRBV29-1|TRBJ2-6|NA
TGCAGCGTTGAAGCCCTTTCTTCTGGGGCCAACGTCCTGACTTTC
CSVEALSSGANVLTF
>TRBD1|TRBV6-6|TRBJ2-5|few
TGTGCCAGCAACGAGGGGGCAGAGACCCAGTACTTC
CASNEGAETQYF
>TRBD1|TRBV7-2|TRBJ1-1|few
TGTGCCAGCTTGGAGGGGGCCGGTGGTCTGGGCACTGAAGCTTTCTTT
CASLEGAGGLGTEAFF
>NA|TRBV19|TRBJ2-5|once
TGTGCCAGCGGCCAGGGAATCCAGGAGACCCAGTACTTC
CASGQGIQETQYF
>TRBD1|TRBV14|TRBJ2-3|medium-sized
TGTGCCAGCCGTTCCCGGGACAGGGAAACAGATACGCAGTATTTT
CASRSRDRETDTQYF
>TRBD1|TRBV28|TRBJ1-5|NA
TGTGCCAGCAGTTCCCAGGGGGCTGGGAATCAGCCCCAGCATTTT
CASSSQGAGNQPQHF
>TRBD1|TRBV18|TRBJ1-3|few
TGTGCCAGCACCCGTGACAGGGGGCAAATTGGAAACACCATATATTTT
CASTRDRGQIGNTIYF
>TRBD1|TRBV4-3|TRBJ1-1|NA
TGCGCCAGCAGCCAAGATTACAACAGGGGTAGGAACACTGAAGCTTTCTTT
CASSQDYNRGRNTEAFF
>TRBD1|TRBV4-1|TRBJ1-3|NA
TGCGCCAGCAGCCAGGACAGGGTGCGAGGAAACACCATATATTTT
CASSQDRVRGNTIYF
>NA|TRBV11-2|TRBJ2-3|NA
TGTGCCAGCAGCCTCACAGATACGCAGTATTTT
CASSLTDTQYF
>NA|TRBV21-1|TRBJ1-3|NA
TGTGCCAGCAGCAAACCGCCGAGGGACAACTCTGGAAACACCATATATTTT
CASSKPPRDNSGNTIYF
>TRBD1|TRBV11-2|TRBJ1-2|few
TGTGCCAGCAGCTGGACAGGGACTTATGGCTACACCTTC
CASSWTGTYGYTF
>NA|TRBV5-1|TRBJ2-5|NA
TGCGCCAGCAGCCCTAGGGGGTTAGGGCGGGAGACCCAGTACTTC
CASSPRGLGRETQYF
>TRBD2|TRBV5-1|TRBJ2-7|NA
TGCGCCAGCAGCTTGGGACTAGCGGCCACCTACGAGCAGTACTTC
CASSLGLAATYEQYF
>NA|TRBV4-1|TRBJ2-7|once
TGCGCCAGCAGCCCTTCGGACAGAATGCAAACCGAGCAGTACTTC
CASSPSDRMQTEQYF
>NA|TRBV19|TRBJ2-5|NA
TGTGCCAGTAGCTGGAGGGGTCAAGAGACCCAGTACTTC
CASSWRGQETQYF
>TRBD1|TRBV6-6|TRBJ1-1|few
TGTGCCAGCAGACCCGGACAGGGGGCGTTGAACACTGAAGCTTTCTTT
CASRPGQGALNTEAFF
>TRBD1|TRBV7-2|TRBJ2-5|NA
TGTGCCAGCAGCGCCGACAGGGGGGAGACCCAGTACTTC
CASSADRGETQYF
>NA|TRBV7-9|TRBJ2-7|once
TGTGCCAGCAGCTTAAGCGGCTACGAGCAGTACTTC
CASSLSGYEQYF
>TRBD1|TRBV28|TRBJ1-6|NA
TGTGCCAGCAGTTTATTCTCCGGGACAGGGACATTAGGATTACATTACTCACCCCTCCACTTT
CASSLFSGTGTLGLHYSPLHF
>TRBD1|TRBV5-1|TRBJ2-7|NA
TGCGCCAGCAGCTTTACAGGGGGACTTTACGAGCAGTACTTC
CASSFTGGLYEQYF
>TRBD1|TRBV19|TRBJ1-6|NA
TGTGCCACTGGACCGGGACAGGGGTGGTCACCCCTCCACTTT
CATGPGQGWSPLHF
>TRBD1|TRBV4-1|TRBJ2-2|NA
TGCGCCAGCAGCCAAACCGGGACAGGGCGAAACACCGGGGAGCTGTTTTTT
CASSQTGTGRNTGELFF
>NA|TRBV5-8|TRBJ1-5|NA
TGTGCCAGCAGCCTTAGTTTCCCGCCCCAGCATTTT
CASSLSFPPQHF
>NA|TRBV27|TRBJ1-1|few
TGTGCCAGCACCACTGGGCCGCTCGCCGCTTTCTTT
CASTTGPLAAFF
>NA|TRBV6-5|TRBJ2-3|NA
TGTGCCAGCAGTTATCTAGGCACAGGGATCGCAGATACGCAGTATTTT
CASSYLGTGIADTQYF
>NA|TRBV6-5|TRBJ1-3|NA
TGTGCCAGCACTCTAGACAGTGCGGCTGGAAACACCATATATTTT
CASTLDSAAGNTIYF
>NA|TRBV5-1|TRBJ1-3|NA
TGCGCCAGCAGCTTCCGGACAGCTCCCGGGACCGATGGAAACACCATATATTTT
CASSFRTAPGTDGNTIYF
>TRBD2|TRBV27|TRBJ2-7|NA
TGTGCCAGCAGCACCCGGGGGGGGGTGGCGGGGAGCTCCTACGAGCAGTACTTC
CASSTRGGVAGSSYEQYF